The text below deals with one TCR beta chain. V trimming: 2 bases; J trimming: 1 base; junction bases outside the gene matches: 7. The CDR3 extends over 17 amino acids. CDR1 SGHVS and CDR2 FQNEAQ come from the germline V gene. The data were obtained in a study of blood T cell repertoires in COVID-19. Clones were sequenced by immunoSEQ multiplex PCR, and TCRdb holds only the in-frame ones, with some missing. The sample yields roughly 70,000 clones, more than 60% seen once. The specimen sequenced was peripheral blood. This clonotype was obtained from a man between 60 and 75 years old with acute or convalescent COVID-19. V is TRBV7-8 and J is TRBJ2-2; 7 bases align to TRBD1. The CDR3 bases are TGTGCCAGCAGCTTATTCCGGCAGGGGGTGAACACCGGGGAGCTGTTTTTT. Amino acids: CASSLFRQGVNTGELFF.